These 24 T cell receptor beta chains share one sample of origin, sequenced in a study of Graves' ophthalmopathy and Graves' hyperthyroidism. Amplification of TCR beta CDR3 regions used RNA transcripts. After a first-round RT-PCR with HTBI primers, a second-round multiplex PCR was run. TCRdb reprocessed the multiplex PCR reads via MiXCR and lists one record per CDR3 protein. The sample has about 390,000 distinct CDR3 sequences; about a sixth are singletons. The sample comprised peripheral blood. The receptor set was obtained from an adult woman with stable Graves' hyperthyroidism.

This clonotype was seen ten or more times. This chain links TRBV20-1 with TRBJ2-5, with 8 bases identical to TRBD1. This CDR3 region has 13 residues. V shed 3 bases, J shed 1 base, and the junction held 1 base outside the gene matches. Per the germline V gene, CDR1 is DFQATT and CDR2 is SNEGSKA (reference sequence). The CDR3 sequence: CSASQGAQETQYF. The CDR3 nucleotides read TGCAGTGCTAGCCAGGGGGCCCAAGAGACCCAGTACTTC.

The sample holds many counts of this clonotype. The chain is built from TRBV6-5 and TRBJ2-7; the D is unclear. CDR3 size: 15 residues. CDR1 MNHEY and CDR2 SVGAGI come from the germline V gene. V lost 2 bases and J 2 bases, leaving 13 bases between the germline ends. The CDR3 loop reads CASSYNRLVTYEQYF. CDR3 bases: TGTGCCAGCAGTTACAATCGGCTAGTCACCTACGAGCAGTACTTC.

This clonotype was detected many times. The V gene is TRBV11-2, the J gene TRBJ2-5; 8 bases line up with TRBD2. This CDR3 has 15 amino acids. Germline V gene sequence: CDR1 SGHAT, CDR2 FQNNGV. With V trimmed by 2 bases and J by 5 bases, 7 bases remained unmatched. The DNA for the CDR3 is TGTGCCAGCAGCTTACGGGAGGGCAGGGTGGAGACCCAGTACTTC. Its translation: CASSLREGRVETQYF.

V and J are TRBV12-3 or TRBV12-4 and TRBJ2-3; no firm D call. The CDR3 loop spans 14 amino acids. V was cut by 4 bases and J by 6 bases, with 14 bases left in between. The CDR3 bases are TGTGCCAGCAGTTCAAAGGATGCGACGGATACGCAGTATTTT. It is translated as CASSSKDATDTQYF.

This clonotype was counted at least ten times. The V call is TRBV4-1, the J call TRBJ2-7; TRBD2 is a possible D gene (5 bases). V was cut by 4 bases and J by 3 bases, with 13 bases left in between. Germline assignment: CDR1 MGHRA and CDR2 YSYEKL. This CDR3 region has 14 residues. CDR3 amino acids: CASSPGLGVYEQYF. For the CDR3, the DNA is TGCGCCAGCAGCCCCGGACTGGGCGTCTACGAGCAGTACTTC.

In nucleotides, the CDR3 is TGTGCCAGCAGCGTAGTAGACGGGACGGGCGAGCAGTACTTC. Its protein is CASSVVDGTGEQYF. The J gene is TRBJ2-7, the V gene TRBV9, with D perhaps matching TRBD1 or TRBD2 (5 bases each). V lost 0 bases and J 6 bases, leaving 13 bases between the germline ends. From germline, CDR1 is SGDLS and CDR2 YYNGEE. This CDR3 comprises 14 residues.

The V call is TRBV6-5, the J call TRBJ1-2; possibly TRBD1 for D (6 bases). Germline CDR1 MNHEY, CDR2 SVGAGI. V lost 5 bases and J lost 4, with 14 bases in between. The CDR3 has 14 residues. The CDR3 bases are TGTGCCAGCAGTAACCGGGGACAAGGCTATGGCTACACCTTC. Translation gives CASSNRGQGYGYTF.

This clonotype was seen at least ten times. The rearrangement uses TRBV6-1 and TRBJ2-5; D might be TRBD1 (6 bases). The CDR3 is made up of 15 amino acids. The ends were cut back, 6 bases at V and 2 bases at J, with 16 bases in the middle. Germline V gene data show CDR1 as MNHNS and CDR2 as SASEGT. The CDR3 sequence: CASSQSSGTQETQYF. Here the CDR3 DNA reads TGTGCCAGCAGCCAGTCTTCGGGGACACAAGAGACCCAGTACTTC.

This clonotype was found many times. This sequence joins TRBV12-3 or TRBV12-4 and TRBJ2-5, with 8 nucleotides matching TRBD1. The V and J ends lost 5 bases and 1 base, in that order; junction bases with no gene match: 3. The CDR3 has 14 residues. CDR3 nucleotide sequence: TGTGCCAGCAGTCCCAGGGGGCTCCAAGAGACCCAGTACTTC. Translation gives CASSPRGLQETQYF.

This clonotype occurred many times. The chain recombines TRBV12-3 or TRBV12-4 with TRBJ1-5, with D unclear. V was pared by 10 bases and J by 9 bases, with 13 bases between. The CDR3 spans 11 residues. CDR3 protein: CATPVPRPQHF. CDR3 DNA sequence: TGTGCCACCCCAGTCCCGCGGCCCCAGCATTTT.

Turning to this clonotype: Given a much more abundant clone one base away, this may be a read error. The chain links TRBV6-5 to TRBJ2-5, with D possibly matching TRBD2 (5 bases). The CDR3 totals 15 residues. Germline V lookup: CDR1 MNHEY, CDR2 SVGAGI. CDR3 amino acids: CASSYVGGDQGTQYF. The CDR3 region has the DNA TGTGCCAGCAGTTACGTTGGAGGAGACCAAGGGACCCAGTACTTC.

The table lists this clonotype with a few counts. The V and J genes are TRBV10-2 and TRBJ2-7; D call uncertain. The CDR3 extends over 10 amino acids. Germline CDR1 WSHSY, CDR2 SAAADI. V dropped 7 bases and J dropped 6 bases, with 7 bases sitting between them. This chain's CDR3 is CASNFPEQYF. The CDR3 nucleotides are TGCGCCAGCAATTTCCCCGAGCAGTACTTC.

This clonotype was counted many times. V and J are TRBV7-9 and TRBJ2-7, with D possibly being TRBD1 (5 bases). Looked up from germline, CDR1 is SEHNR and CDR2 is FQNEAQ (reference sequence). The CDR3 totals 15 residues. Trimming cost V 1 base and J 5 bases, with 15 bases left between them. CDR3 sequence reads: CASSLGGQGSDEQYF. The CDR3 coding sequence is TGTGCCAGCAGCTTAGGGGGTCAGGGTTCCGACGAGCAGTACTTC.

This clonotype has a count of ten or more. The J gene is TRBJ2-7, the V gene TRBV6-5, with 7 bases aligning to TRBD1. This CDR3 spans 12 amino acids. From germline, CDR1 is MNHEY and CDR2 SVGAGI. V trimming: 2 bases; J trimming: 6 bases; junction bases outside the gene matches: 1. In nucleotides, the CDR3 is TGTGCCAGCAGTTACCCAGGGGGCGAGCAGTACTTC. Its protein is CASSYPGGEQYF.

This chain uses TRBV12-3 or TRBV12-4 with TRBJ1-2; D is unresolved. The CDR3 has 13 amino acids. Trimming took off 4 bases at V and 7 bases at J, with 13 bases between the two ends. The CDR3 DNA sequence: TGTGCCAGCAGTTCCGGTCTAGGGTTTGGCTACACCTTC. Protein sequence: CASSSGLGFGYTF.

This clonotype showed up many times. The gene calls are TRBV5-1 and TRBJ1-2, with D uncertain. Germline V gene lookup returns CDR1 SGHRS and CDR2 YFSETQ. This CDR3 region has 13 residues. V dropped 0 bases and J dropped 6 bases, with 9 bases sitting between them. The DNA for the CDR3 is TGCGCCAGCAGCTTGGCGGGCGTGGATGGCTACACCTTC. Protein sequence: CASSLAGVDGYTF.

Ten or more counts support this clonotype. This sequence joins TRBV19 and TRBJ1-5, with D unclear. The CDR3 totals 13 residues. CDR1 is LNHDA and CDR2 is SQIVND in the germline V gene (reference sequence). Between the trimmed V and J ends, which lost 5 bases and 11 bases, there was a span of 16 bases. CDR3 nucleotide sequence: TGTGCCAGTAGTCCCAACACTCGGCGGGCCCAGCATTTT. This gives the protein CASSPNTRRAQHF.

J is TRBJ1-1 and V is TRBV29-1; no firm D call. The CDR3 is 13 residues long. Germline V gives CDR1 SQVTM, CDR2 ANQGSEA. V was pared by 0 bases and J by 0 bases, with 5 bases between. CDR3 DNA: TGCAGCGTTGAAGAGGGCTTGAACACTGAAGCTTTCTTT. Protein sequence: CSVEEGLNTEAFF.

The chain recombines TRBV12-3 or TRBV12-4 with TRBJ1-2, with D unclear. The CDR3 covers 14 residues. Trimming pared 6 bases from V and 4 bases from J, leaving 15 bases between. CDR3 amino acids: CASSLYGVVYGYTF. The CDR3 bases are TGTGCCAGCAGCTTATATGGGGTAGTCTATGGCTACACCTTC.

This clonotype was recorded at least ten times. CDR3 sequence: CASSLAQVVGVYTF. CDR3 DNA: TGTGCCAGCAGCTTAGCACAGGTTGTAGGGGTCTACACCTTC. This sequence joins TRBV7-2 and TRBJ1-2, with D possibly TRBD1 on 5 matching bases. The length of the CDR3 is 14 residues. Between the trimmed V and J ends, which lost 0 bases and 10 bases, there was a span of 15 bases. From germline, CDR1 is SGHTA and CDR2 FQGNSA.

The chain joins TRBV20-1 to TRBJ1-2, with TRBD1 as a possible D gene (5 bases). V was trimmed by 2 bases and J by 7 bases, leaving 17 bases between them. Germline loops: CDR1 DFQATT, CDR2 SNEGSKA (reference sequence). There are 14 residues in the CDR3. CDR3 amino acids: CSARLPGLVRGYTF. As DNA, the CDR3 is TGCAGTGCTAGACTACCGGGACTTGTGCGTGGCTACACCTTC.

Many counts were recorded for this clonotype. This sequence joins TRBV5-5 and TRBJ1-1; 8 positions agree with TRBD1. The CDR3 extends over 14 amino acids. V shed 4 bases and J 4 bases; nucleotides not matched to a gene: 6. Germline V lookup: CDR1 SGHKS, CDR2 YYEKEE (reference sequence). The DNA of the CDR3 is TGTGCCAGCAGCCTACGGACAGGGACCACTGAAGCTTTCTTT. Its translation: CASSLRTGTTEAFF. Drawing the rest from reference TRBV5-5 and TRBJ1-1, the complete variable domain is DAGVTQSPTHLIKTRGQQVTLRCSPISGHKSVSWYQQVLGQGPQFIFQYYEKEERGRGNFPDRFSARQFPNYSSELNVNALLLGDSALYLCASSLRTGTTEAFFGQGTRLTVV.

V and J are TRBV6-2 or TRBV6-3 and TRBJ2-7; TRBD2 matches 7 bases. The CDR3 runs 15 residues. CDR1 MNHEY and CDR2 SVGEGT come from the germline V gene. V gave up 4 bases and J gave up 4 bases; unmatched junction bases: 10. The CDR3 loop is CASSSDGGSWYEQYF. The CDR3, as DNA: TGTGCCAGCAGTTCCGACGGCGGGAGTTGGTACGAGCAGTACTTC.

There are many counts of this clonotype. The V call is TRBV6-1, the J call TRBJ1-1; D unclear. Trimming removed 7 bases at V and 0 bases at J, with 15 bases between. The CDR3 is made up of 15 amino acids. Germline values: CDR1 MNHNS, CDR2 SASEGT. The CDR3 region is CASTPLSSMNTEAFF. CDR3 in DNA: TGTGCCAGCACCCCCCTCTCGAGTATGAACACTGAAGCTTTCTTT.